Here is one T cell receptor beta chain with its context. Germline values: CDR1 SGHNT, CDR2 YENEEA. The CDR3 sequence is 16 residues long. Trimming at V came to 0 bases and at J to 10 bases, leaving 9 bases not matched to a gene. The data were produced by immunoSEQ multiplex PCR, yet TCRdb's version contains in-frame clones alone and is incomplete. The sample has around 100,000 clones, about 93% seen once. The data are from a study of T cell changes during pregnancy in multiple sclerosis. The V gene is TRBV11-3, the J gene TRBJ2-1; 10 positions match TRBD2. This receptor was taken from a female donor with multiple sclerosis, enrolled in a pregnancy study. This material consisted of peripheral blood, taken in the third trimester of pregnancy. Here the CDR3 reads CASSLERAGGLEEQFF. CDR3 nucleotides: TGTGCCAGCAGCTTAGAACGAGCGGGGGGGCTAGAAGAGCAGTTCTTC.